These 4 T cell receptor beta chains were sequenced from one sample in a study of PD-1 blockade in classical Hodgkin lymphoma. Time point specified: cycle 4 day 1 (C4D1), after 6 weeks of nivolumab. The patients all showed relapse after autologous stem cell transplantation, while their brentuximab vedotin exposure varied. Magnetic negative selection served to purify CD4+ T cells out of PBMCs that had been thawed. The table came from immunoSEQ multiplex PCR; TCRdb's copy has only in-frame clones and leaves some out. The data show 25,000 to 35,000 clones, less than 80% seen once. This material consisted of CD4+ T cells from blood, taken before the fourth cycle of nivolumab. These receptor sequences come from a human donor with classical Hodgkin lymphoma.

This clone occurred a few times. This rearrangement joins TRBV30 to TRBJ1-4; D ambiguous. Looked up from germline, CDR1 is GTSNPN and CDR2 is SVGIG (reference sequence). This CDR3 region has 13 residues. The V and J ends lost 2 bases and 6 bases respectively, with 10 bases between them. The CDR3 sequence: CAWSRRPDEKLFF. DNA of the CDR3: TGTGCCTGGAGTCGCCGGCCGGATGAAAAACTGTTTTTT.

This clone was seen only once. V and J are TRBV18 and TRBJ2-3; a possible D gene is TRBD1 (7 bases). Between the trimmed V and J ends, which lost 3 bases and 3 bases, there was a span of 19 bases. Germline CDR1 is KGHSH and CDR2 is LQKENI. This CDR3 comprises 17 residues. The CDR3, as DNA: TGTGCCAGCTCACCCCAACTCAGGGGGGCTAGGACAGATACGCAGTATTTT. It translates to CASSPQLRGARTDTQYF. Using reference TRBV18 and TRBJ2-3 for the parts outside the CDR3, the full variable domain is NAGVMQNPRHLVRRRGQEARLRCSPMKGHSHVYWYRQLPEEGLKFMVYLQKENIIDESGMPKERFSAEFPKEGPSILRIQQVVRGDSAAYFCASSPQLRGARTDTQYFGPGTRLTVL.

The J gene is TRBJ1-2, the V gene TRBV2; 7 bases align to TRBD1. J was trimmed by 0 bases and V by 7 bases; bases with no gene match: 5. Germline V gene lookup returns CDR1 SNHLY and CDR2 FYNNEI. This CDR3 spans 14 amino acids. CDR3 protein: CASTQGVANYGYTF. DNA for the CDR3: TGTGCCAGCACTCAGGGGGTAGCTAACTATGGCTACACCTTC.

This rearrangement joins TRBV7-8 to TRBJ2-5; TRBD2 matches at 9 bases. With V trimmed by 1 base and J by 0 bases, 9 bases remained unmatched. Germline-derived CDR1 and CDR2 are SGHVS and FQNEAQ. The CDR3 spans 18 residues. CDR3 region: CASSLEPLTSGNQETQYF. Here the CDR3 DNA reads TGTGCCAGCAGCTTAGAACCGTTGACTAGCGGAAACCAAGAGACCCAGTACTTC.